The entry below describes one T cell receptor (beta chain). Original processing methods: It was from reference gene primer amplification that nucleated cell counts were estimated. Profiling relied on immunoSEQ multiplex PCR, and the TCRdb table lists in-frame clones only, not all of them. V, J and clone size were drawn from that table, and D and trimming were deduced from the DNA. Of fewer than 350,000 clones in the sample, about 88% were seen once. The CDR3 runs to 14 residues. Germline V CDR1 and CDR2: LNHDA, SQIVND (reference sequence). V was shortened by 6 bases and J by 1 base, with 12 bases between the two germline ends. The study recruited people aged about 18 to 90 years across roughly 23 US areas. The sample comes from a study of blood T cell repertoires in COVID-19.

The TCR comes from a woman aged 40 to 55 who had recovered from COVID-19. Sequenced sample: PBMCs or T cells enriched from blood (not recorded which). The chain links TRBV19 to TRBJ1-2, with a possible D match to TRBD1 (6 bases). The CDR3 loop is CASRSRDINYGYTF. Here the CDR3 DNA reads TGTGCCAGTAGGAGCAGGGACATTAACTATGGCTACACCTTC.